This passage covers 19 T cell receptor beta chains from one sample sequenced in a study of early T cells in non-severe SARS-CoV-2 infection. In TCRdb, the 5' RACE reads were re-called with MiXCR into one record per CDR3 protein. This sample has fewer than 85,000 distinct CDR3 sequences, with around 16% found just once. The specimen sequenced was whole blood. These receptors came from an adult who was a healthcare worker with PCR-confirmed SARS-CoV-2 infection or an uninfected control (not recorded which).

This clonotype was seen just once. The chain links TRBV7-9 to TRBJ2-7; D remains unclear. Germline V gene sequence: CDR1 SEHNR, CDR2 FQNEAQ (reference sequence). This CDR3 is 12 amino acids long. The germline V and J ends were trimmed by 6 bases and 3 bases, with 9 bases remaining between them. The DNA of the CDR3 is TGTGCCAGCAGAGGCGCCCGCTACGAGCAGTACTTC. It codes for CASRGARYEQYF.

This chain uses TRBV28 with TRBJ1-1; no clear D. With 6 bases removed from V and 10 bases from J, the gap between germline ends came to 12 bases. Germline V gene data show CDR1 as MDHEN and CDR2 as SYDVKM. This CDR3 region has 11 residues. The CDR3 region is CASRDSVRAFF. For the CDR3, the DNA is TGTGCCAGCAGGGACTCTGTTAGAGCTTTCTTT.

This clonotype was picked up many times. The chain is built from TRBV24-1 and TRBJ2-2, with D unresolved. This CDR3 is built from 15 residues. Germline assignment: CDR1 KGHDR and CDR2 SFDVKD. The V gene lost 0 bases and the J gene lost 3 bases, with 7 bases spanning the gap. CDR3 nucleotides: TGTGCCACCAGTGATTTGCCGAATGACACCGGGGAGCTGTTTTTT. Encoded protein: CATSDLPNDTGELFF.

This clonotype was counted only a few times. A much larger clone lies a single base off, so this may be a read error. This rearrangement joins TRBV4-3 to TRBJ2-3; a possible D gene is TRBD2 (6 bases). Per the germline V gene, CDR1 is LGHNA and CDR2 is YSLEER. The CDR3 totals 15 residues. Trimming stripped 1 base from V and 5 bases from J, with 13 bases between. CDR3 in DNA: TGCGCCAGCAGCCAAGGTTCTAGCGCGAGAGATACGCAGTATTTT. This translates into CASSQGSSARDTQYF.

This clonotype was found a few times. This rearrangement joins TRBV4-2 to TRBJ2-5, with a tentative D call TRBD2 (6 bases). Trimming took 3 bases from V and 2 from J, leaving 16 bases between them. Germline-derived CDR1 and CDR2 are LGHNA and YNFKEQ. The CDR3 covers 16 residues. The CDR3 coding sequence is TGTGCCAGCAGCCATCCCGGCTCGGCGGGACAAGAGACCCAGTACTTC. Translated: CASSHPGSAGQETQYF.

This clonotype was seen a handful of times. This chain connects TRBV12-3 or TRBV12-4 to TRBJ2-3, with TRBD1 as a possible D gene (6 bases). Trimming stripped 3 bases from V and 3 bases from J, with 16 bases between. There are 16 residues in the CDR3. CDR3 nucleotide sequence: TGTGCCAGCAGTTTCGATGGTGGACAGATGACAGATACGCAGTATTTT. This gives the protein CASSFDGGQMTDTQYF.

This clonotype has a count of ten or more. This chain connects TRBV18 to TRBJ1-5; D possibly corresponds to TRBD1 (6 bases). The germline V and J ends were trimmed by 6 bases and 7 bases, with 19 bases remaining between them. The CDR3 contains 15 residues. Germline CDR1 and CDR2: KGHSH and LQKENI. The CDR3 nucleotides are TGTGCCAGCTCGTCGGGCAGGGGAATGGGGCAGCCCCAGCATTTT. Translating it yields CASSSGRGMGQPQHF.

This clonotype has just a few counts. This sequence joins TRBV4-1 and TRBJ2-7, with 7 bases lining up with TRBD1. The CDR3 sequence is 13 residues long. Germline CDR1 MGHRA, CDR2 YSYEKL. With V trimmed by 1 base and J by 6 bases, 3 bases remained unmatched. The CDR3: CASSQGQGGEQYF. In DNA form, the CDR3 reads TGCGCCAGCAGCCAAGGACAGGGCGGCGAGCAGTACTTC.

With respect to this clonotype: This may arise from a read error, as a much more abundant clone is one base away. CDR3 DNA sequence: TGTGCCAGAAGTATAACGGGCAGGTTCCCCTACAATGAGCAGTTCTTC. Its protein is CARSITGRFPYNEQFF. This rearrangement joins TRBV19 to TRBJ2-1; the D is unclear. This CDR3 contains 16 residues. The germline V gene encodes CDR1 LNHDA and CDR2 SQIVND (reference sequence).

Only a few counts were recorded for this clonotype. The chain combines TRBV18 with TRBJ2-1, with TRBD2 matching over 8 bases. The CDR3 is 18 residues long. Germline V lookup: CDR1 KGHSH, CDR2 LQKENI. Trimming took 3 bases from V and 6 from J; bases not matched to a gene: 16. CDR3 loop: CASSPEGTRGMKGNEQFF. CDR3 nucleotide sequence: TGTGCCAGCTCACCGGAGGGGACTAGGGGAATGAAGGGCAATGAGCAGTTCTTC. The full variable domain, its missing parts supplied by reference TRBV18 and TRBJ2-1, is NAGVMQNPRHLVRRRGQEARLRCSPMKGHSHVYWYRQLPEEGLKFMVYLQKENIIDESGMPKERFSAEFPKEGPSILRIQQVVRGDSAAYFCASSPEGTRGMKGNEQFFGPGTRLTVL.

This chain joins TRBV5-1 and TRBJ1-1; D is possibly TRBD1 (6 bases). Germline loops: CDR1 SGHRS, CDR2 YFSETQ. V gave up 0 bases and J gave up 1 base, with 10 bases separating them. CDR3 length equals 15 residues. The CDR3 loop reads CASSLATGTNTEAFF. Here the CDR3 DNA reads TGCGCCAGCAGCTTGGCGACAGGAACGAACACTGAAGCTTTCTTT.

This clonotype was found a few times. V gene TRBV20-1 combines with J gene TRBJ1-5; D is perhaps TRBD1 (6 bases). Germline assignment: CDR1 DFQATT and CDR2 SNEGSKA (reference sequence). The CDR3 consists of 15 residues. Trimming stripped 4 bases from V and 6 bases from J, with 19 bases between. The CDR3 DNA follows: TGCAGTGCTACCCTCCCGGGACTAGGGGGTCAGCCCCAGCATTTT. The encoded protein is CSATLPGLGGQPQHF.

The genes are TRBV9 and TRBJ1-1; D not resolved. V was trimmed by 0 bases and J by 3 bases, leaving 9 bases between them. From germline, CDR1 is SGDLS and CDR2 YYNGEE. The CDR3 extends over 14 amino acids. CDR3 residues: CASSVAEPDTEAFF. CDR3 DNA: TGTGCCAGCAGCGTAGCTGAACCGGACACTGAAGCTTTCTTT.

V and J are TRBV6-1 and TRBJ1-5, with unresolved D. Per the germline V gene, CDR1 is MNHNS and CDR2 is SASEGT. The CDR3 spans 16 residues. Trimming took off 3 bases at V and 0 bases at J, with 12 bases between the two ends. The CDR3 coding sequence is TGTGCCAGCAGTGACCTTATCGTGTATAGCAATCAGCCCCAGCATTTT. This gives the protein CASSDLIVYSNQPQHF.

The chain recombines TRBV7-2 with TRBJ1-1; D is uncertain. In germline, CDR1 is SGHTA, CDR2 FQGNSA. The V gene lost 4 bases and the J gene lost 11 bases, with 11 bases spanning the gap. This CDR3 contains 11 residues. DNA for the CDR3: TGTGCCAGCAGCTCATCCACGCGGGCTTTCTTT. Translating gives CASSSSTRAFF.

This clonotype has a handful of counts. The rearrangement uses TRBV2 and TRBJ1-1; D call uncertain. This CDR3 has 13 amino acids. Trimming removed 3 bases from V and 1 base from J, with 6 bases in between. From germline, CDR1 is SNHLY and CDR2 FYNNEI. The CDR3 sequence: CASSDFRNTEAFF. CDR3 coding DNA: TGTGCCAGCAGTGATTTCCGGAACACTGAAGCTTTCTTT.

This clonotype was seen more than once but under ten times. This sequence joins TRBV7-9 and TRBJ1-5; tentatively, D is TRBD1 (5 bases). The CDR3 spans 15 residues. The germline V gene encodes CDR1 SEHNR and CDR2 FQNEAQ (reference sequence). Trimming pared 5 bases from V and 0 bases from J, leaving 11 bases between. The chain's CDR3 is CASSGDRYSNQPQHF. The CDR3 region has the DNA TGTGCCAGCAGCGGGGACCGTTATAGCAATCAGCCCCAGCATTTT.

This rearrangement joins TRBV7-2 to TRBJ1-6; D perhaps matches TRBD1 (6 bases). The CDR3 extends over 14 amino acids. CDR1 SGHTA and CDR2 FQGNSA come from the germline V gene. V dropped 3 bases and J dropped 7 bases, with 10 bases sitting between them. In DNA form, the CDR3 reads TGTGCCAGCAGCTTGGGGGGGCAAAATTCACCCCTCCACTTT. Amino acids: CASSLGGQNSPLHF.

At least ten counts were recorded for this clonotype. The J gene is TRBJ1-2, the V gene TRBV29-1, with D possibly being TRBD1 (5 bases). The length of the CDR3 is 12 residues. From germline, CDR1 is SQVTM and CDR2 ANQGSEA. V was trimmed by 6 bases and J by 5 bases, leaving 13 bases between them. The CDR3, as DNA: TGCAGCGTCCACCCCGGGGGTTATGGCTACACCTTC. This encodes CSVHPGGYGYTF.